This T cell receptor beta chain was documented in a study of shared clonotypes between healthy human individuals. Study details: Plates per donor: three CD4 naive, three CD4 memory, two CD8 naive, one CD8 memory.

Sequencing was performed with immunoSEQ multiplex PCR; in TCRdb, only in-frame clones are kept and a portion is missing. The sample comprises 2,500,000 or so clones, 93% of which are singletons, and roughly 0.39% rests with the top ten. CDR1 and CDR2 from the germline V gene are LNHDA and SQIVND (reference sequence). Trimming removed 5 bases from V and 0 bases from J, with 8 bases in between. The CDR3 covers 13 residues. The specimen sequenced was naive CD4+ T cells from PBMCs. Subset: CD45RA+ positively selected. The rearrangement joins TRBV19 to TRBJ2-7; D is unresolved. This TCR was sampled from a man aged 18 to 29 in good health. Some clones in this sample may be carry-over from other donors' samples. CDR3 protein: CASSLTVSYEQYF. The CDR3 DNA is TGTGCCAGTAGTCTCACGGTCTCCTACGAGCAGTACTTC.